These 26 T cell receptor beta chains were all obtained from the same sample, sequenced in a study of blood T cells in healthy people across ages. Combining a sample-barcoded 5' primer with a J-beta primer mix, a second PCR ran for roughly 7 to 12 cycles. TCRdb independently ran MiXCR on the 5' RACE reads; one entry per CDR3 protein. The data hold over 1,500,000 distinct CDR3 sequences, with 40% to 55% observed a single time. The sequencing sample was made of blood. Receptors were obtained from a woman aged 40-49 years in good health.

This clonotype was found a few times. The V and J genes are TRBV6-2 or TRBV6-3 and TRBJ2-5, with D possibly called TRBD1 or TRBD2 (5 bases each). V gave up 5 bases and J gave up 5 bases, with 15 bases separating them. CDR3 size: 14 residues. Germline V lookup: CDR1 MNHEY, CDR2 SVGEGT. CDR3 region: CASSDGQGRETQYF. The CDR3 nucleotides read TGTGCCAGCAGTGATGGCCAGGGACGTGAGACCCAGTACTTC.

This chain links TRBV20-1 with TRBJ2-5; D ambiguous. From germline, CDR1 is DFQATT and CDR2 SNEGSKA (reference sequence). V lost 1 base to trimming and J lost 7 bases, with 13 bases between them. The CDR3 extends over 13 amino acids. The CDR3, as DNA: TGCAGTGCTAGAGGGGCCGGTGCTGCGACCCAGTACTTC. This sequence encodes CSARGAGAATQYF.

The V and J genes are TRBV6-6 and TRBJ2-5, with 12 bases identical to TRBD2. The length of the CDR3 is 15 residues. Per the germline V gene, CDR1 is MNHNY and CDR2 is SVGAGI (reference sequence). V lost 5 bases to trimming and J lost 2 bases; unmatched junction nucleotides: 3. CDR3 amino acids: CASSNLAGGQETQYF. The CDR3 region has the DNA TGTGCCAGCAGTAACCTAGCGGGGGGGCAAGAGACCCAGTACTTC.

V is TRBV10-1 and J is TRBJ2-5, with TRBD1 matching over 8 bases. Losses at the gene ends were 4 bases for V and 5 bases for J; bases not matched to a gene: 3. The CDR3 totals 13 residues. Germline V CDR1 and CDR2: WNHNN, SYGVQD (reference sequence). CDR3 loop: CASSGTGYETQYF. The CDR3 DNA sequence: TGCGCCAGCAGTGGGACAGGGTACGAGACCCAGTACTTC.

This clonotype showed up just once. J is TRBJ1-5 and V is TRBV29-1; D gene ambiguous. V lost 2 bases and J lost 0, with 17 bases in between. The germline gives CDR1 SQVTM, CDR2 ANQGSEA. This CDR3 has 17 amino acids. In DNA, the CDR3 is TGCAGCGTTGAATATGCCCCCGAAGGCTATAGCAATCAGCCCCAGCATTTT. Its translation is CSVEYAPEGYSNQPQHF.

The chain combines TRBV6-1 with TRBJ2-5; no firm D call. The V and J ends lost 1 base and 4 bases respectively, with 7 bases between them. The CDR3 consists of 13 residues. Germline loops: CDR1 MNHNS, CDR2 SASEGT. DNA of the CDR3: TGTGCCAGCAGTGAAGACTGGGGAGAGACCCAGTACTTC. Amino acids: CASSEDWGETQYF.

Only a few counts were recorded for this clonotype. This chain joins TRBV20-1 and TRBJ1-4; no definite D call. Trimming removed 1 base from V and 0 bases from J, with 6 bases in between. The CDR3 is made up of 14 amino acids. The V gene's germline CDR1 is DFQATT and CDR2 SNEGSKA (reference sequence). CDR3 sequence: CSARVAATNEKLFF. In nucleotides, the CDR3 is TGCAGTGCTAGAGTGGCAGCAACTAATGAAAAACTGTTTTTT.

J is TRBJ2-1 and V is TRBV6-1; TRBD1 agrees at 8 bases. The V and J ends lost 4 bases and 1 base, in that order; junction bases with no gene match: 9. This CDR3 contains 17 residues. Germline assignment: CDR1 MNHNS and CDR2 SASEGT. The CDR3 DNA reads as TGTGCCAGCAGTGCCGACAGGGGCGCCTCGTCCTACAATGAGCAGTTCTTC. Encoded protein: CASSADRGASSYNEQFF.

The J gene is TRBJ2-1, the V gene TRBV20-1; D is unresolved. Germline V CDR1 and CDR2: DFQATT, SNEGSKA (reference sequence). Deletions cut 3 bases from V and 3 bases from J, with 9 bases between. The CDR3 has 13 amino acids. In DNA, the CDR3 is TGCAGTGCTAGTCCGCTAGACTACAATGAGCAGTTCTTC. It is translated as CSASPLDYNEQFF.

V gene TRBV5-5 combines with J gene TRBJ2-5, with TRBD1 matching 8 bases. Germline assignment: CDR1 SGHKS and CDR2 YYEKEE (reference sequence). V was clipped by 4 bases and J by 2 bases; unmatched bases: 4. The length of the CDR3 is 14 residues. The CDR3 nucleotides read TGTGCCAGCAGCAACCGGGACAGGCAAGAGACCCAGTACTTC. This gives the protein CASSNRDRQETQYF.

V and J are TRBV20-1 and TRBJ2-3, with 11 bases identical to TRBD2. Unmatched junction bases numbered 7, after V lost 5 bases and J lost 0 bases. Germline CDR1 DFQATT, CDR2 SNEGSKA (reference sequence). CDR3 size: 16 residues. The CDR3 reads CSAAILAGVSTDTQYF. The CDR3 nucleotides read TGCAGTGCTGCTATACTAGCGGGGGTTAGCACAGATACGCAGTATTTT.

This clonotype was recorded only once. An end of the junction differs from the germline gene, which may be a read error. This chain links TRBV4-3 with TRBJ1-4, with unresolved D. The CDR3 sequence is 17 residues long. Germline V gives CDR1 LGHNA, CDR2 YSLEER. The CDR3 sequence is CAGSQDRADATNEKLFF. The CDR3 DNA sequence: TGCGCCGGCAGCCAAGATAGAGCAGATGCAACTAATGAAAAACTGTTTTTT.

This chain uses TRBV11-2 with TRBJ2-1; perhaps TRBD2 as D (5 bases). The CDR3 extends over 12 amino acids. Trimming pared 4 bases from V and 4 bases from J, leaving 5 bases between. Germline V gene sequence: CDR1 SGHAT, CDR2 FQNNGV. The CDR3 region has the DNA TGTGCCAGCAGCTGGACTTACAATGAGCAGTTCTTC. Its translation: CASSWTYNEQFF.

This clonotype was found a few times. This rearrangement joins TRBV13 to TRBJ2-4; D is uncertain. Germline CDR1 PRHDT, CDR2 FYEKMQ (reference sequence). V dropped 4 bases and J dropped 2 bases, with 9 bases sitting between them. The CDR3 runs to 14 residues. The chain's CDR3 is CASSSRMTKNIQYF. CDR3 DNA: TGTGCCAGCAGCTCGCGGATGACCAAAAACATTCAGTACTTC.

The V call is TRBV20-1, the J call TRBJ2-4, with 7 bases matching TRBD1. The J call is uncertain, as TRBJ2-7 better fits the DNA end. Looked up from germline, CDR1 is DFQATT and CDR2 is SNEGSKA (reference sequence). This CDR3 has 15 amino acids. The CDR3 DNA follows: TGCAGTGCTGAAACCGGGACAGACTTTACCTACGAGCAGTACTTC. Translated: CSAETGTDFTYEQYF.

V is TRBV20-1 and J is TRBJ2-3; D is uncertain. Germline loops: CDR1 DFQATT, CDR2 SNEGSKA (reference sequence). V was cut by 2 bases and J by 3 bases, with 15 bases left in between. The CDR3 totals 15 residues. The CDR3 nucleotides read TGCAGTGCTAGACCGGGTCTCCCCCGGACAGATACGCAGTATTTT. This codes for CSARPGLPRTDTQYF.

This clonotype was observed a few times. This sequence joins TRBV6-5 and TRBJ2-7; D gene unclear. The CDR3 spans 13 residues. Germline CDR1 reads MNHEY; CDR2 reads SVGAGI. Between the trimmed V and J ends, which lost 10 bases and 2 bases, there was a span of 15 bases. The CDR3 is CAKNWAVPYEQYF. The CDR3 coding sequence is TGTGCCAAAAACTGGGCGGTTCCCTACGAGCAGTACTTC.

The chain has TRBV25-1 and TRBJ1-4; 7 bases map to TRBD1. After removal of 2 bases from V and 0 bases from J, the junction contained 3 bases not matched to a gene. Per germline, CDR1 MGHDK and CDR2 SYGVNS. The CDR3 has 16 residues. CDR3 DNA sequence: TGTGCCAGCAGTGAAGGCCAGGGGGCAACTAATGAAAAACTGTTTTTT. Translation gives CASSEGQGATNEKLFF.

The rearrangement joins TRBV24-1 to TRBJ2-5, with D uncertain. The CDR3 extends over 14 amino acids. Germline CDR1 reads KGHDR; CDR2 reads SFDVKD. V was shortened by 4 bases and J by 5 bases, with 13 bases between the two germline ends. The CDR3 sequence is CATSDTGPVETQYF. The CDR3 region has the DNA TGTGCCACCAGTGACACTGGTCCAGTGGAGACCCAGTACTTC.

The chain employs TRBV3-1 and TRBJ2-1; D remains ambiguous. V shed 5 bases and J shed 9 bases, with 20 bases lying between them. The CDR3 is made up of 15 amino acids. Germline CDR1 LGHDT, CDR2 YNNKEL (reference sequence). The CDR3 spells CASSSPGPPVREQFF. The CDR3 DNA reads TGTGCCAGCAGCTCCCCCGGTCCACCAGTCCGTGAGCAGTTCTTC.

CDR3 DNA sequence: TGTGCCAGCAGTTACCTTGGACAGAGGGGTCTGGATGAGCAGTTCTTC. It specifies CASSYLGQRGLDEQFF. The chain links TRBV6-2 or TRBV6-3 to TRBJ2-1; maybe TRBD1 (6 bases). Per germline, CDR1 MNHEY and CDR2 SVGEGT. This CDR3 spans 16 amino acids. Trimming shortened V by 2 bases and J by 8 bases, and 19 bases separated the two germline ends.

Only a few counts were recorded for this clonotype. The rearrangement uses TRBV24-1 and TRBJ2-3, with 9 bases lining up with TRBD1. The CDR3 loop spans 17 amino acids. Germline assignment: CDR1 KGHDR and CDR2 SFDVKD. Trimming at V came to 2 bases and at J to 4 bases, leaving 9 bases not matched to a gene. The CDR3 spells CATSDYPRTGDSDTQYF. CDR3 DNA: TGTGCCACCAGTGATTATCCTAGGACAGGGGATTCAGATACGCAGTATTTT.

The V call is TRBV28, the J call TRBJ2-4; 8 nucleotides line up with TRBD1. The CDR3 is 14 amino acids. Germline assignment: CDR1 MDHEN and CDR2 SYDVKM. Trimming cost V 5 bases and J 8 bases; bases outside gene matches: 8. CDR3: CASSTLDRGDIQYF. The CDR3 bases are TGTGCCAGCAGTACGCTCGACAGGGGAGACATTCAGTACTTC. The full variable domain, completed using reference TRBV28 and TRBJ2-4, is DVKVTQSSRYLVKRTGEKVFLECVQDMDHENMFWYRQDPGLGLRLIYFSYDVKMKEKGDIPEGYSVSREKKERFSLILESASTNQTSMYLCASSTLDRGDIQYFGAGTRLSVL.

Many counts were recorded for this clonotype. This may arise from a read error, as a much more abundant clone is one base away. The CDR3 region has the DNA TGTGCCAGCAGTTTAGCCCCAGGTGCCTATGGCTACACCTTC. The encoded protein is CASSLAPGAYGYTF. The J gene is TRBJ1-2, the V gene TRBV28; D gene unclear. Germline-derived CDR1 and CDR2 are MDHEN and SYDVKM. V was pared by 2 bases and J by 4 bases, with 11 bases between. CDR3 size: 14 residues.

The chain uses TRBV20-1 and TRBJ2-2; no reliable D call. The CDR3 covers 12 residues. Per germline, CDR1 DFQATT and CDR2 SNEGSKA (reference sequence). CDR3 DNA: TGCAGCGTCGGGCTAGGAGCCGGGGAGCTGTTTTTT. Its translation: CSVGLGAGELFF.

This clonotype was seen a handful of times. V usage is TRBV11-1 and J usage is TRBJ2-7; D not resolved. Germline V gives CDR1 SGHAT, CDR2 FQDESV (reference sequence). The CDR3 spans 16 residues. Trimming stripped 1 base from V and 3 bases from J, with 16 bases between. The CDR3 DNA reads TGTGCCAGCAGCTTAGAGGGCGTCCCGGTCGGCTACGAGCAGTACTTC. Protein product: CASSLEGVPVGYEQYF.